The 22 T cell receptor beta chains below come from one sample, sequenced in a study of blood T cell repertoires in COVID-19. Libraries were prepared by immunoSEQ multiplex PCR; TCRdb keeps only in-frame clonotypes and omits some of them. The sample includes about 78,000 clones, around nine tenths seen only once; the top ten take roughly 0.8%. Source material: peripheral blood. The source of these receptors is an elderly woman with acute or convalescent COVID-19.

The chain carries TRBV9 and TRBJ2-6, with unresolved D. The ends were cut back, 0 bases at V and 1 base at J, with 14 bases in the middle. Germline CDR1 is SGDLS and CDR2 is YYNGEE. The CDR3 runs to 18 residues. CDR3 region: CASSVDSGSLSGANVLTF. Here the CDR3 DNA reads TGTGCCAGCAGCGTAGATAGTGGTTCGCTATCTGGGGCCAACGTCCTGACTTTC.

The V and J genes are TRBV18 and TRBJ1-2, with D tentatively TRBD1 (5 bases). Between the trimmed V and J ends, which lost 0 bases and 9 bases, there was a span of 14 bases. The CDR3 extends over 14 amino acids. Germline CDR1 KGHSH, CDR2 LQKENI. The CDR3 nucleotides are TGTGCCAGCTCACCACCGGGGGGACTGAAGAGCTACACCTTC. Protein: CASSPPGGLKSYTF.

This chain joins TRBV15 and TRBJ1-5; 7 nucleotides line up with TRBD1. Losses at the gene ends were 3 bases for V and 7 bases for J; bases not matched to a gene: 6. The V gene's germline CDR1 is LNHNV and CDR2 YYDKDF (reference sequence). The CDR3 has 14 residues. CDR3 nucleotides: TGTGCCACCAGCAGTAGACAGGGTCGGCAGCCCCAGCATTTT. It is translated as CATSSRQGRQPQHF.

This chain uses TRBV23-1 with TRBJ1-1, with D perhaps matching TRBD1 (6 bases). TRBV23-1 qualifies as an ORF whose function is uncertain. V gave up 2 bases and J gave up 1 base, with 11 bases separating them. The CDR3 has 15 residues. The CDR3, as DNA: TGCGCCAGCAGTCAAGCCCAGGGGCCGAACACTGAAGCTTTCTTT. It codes for CASSQAQGPNTEAFF.

V usage is TRBV7-9 and J usage is TRBJ2-7; maybe TRBD2 (8 bases). Germline CDR1 SEHNR, CDR2 FQNEAQ (reference sequence). This CDR3 has 16 amino acids. V lost 5 bases, J lost 4 bases, and 21 bases lay in between. CDR3 sequence reads: CASSPTSGQQGYEQYF. CDR3 nucleotide sequence: TGTGCCAGCAGCCCTACTAGCGGCCAACAGGGGTACGAGCAGTACTTC. The full variable domain, its missing parts supplied by reference TRBV7-9 and TRBJ2-7, is DTGVSQNPRHKITKRGQNVTFRCDPISEHNRLYWYRQTLGQGPEFLTYFQNEAQLEKSRLLSDRFSAERPKGSFSTLEIQRTEQGDSAMYLCASSPTSGQQGYEQYFGPGTRLTVT.

The rearrangement joins TRBV5-8 to TRBJ1-2; D gene uncertain. The ends were cut back, 0 bases at V and 4 bases at J, with 16 bases in the middle. This CDR3 has 16 residues. The V gene's germline CDR1 is SGHTS and CDR2 YDEGEE. CDR3 loop: CASSLAGGPDLYGYTF. The CDR3 DNA follows: TGTGCCAGCAGCTTGGCCGGAGGACCCGATCTCTATGGCTACACCTTC.

This clone was recorded once. The chain employs TRBV28 and TRBJ2-7, with a possible D match to TRBD2 (6 bases). The CDR3 is made up of 15 amino acids. Trimming removed 7 bases from V and 3 bases from J, with 19 bases in between. CDR1 is MDHEN, CDR2 SYDVKM, per germline. The CDR3 reads CASTPLSGGNYEQYF. The CDR3 bases are TGTGCCAGCACACCCCTATCGGGCGGGAACTACGAGCAGTACTTC.

This chain uses TRBV7-9 with TRBJ1-6; the D gene is possibly TRBD1 (6 bases). Looked up from germline, CDR1 is SEHNR and CDR2 is FQNEAQ (reference sequence). Deletions cut 1 base from V and 14 bases from J, with 12 bases between. The CDR3 has 13 amino acids. CDR3 in amino acids: CASSLEGVLTLHF. CDR3 coding DNA: TGTGCCAGCAGCTTAGAGGGGGTTCTAACCCTCCACTTT.

The chain employs TRBV10-2 and TRBJ1-1; 7 positions agree with TRBD1. CDR1 is WSHSY, CDR2 SAAADI, per germline. With 4 bases clipped from V and 7 bases from J, the junction kept 9 bases outside the gene matches. CDR3 length equals 14 residues. The DNA of the CDR3 is TGCGCCAGCAGTGGGGAAGGGGGCTCTAGTGAAGCTTTCTTT. Its translation is CASSGEGGSSEAFF.

This rearrangement joins TRBV5-1 to TRBJ2-1, with D maybe TRBD1 (6 bases). Germline CDR1 and CDR2: SGHRS and YFSETQ. The CDR3 length is 18 residues. The V end was cut by 4 bases, the J end by 0 bases, with 20 bases between. The CDR3 DNA sequence: TGCGCCAGCAGCGGGACATCCGCTAGCAGGAACTCCTACAATGAGCAGTTCTTC. Protein: CASSGTSASRNSYNEQFF.

The rearrangement links TRBV25-1 to TRBJ1-2; D possibly corresponds to TRBD1 (6 bases). Germline-derived CDR1 and CDR2 are MGHDK and SYGVNS. The V gene lost 6 bases and the J gene lost 4 bases, with 12 bases spanning the gap. CDR3 length: 13 amino acids. Written as DNA, the CDR3 is TGTGCCAGCAGCGATACAGGGATCTATGGCTACACCTTC. Protein sequence: CASSDTGIYGYTF.

The chain couples TRBV28 to TRBJ2-2; TRBD1 matches at 8 bases. CDR1 MDHEN and CDR2 SYDVKM come from the germline V gene. The J segment lost 5 bases and the V segment lost 4 bases, leaving 3 bases of the junction unmatched. There are 14 residues in the CDR3. CDR3 nucleotide sequence: TGTGCCAGCAGTTGGACAGGGCGGACCGGGGAGCTGTTTTTT. It encodes CASSWTGRTGELFF. Variable domain in full (rest from reference TRBV28 and TRBJ2-2): DVKVTQSSRYLVKRTGEKVFLECVQDMDHENMFWYRQDPGLGLRLIYFSYDVKMKEKGDIPEGYSVSREKKERFSLILESASTNQTSMYLCASSWTGRTGELFFGEGSRLTVL.

CDR3 sequence: CASSSPDGNTIYF. CDR3 in DNA: TGTGCCAGCAGTTCACCAGATGGAAACACCATATATTTT. V is TRBV28 and J is TRBJ1-3, with no clear D. The V end lost 4 bases, the J end lost 3 bases, and 7 bases lay between the germline ends. This CDR3 has 13 amino acids. Germline CDR1 and CDR2: MDHEN and SYDVKM.

The chain couples TRBV6-5 to TRBJ1-5; D unclear. Trimming took off 6 bases at V and 3 bases at J, with 9 bases between the two ends. This CDR3 region has 13 residues. CDR1 MNHEY and CDR2 SVGAGI come from the germline V gene. The CDR3 nucleotides read TGTGCCAGCAGCGTGACTAACAATCAGCCCCAGCATTTT. It specifies CASSVTNNQPQHF.

V usage is TRBV13 and J usage is TRBJ2-1; 9 bases are a match to TRBD2. CDR1 is PRHDT and CDR2 is FYEKMQ in the germline V gene (reference sequence). V lost 5 bases and J lost 7; bases outside the gene matches: 9. The CDR3 is 15 residues long. The CDR3 is CASSLVSLAGNEQFF. CDR3 nucleotide sequence: TGTGCCAGCAGCCTTGTGTCGCTAGCGGGAAATGAGCAGTTCTTC. Full variable domain (rest looked up from reference TRBV13 and TRBJ2-1): AAGVIQSPRHLIKEKRETATLKCYPIPRHDTVYWYQQGPGQDPQFLISFYEKMQSDKGSIPDRFSAQQFSDYHSELNMSSLELGDSALYFCASSLVSLAGNEQFFGPGTRLTVL.

The chain carries TRBV27 and TRBJ1-1; D uncertain. The CDR3 has 14 residues. Between the trimmed V and J ends, which lost 6 bases and 0 bases, there was a span of 11 bases. From germline, CDR1 is MNHEY and CDR2 SMNVEV (reference sequence). In DNA, the CDR3 is TGTGCCAGCAGGATACCGGGGATGAACACTGAAGCTTTCTTT. It is translated as CASRIPGMNTEAFF.

This chain uses TRBV18 with TRBJ2-5; 7 bases match TRBD1. Trimming took 6 bases from V and 3 from J; bases not matched to a gene: 7. CDR3 length: 14 residues. The germline gives CDR1 KGHSH, CDR2 LQKENI. In nucleotides, the CDR3 is TGTGCCAGCTCCCCTAGGACAGGTGAAGAGACCCAGTACTTC. Its protein product is CASSPRTGEETQYF.

This chain uses TRBV7-2 with TRBJ2-2, with 8 bases aligning to TRBD2. After removal of 2 bases from V and 2 bases from J, the junction contained 4 bases not matched to a gene. CDR1 SGHTA and CDR2 FQGNSA come from the germline V gene. CDR3 size: 16 residues. The CDR3 here is CASSLRTSFNTGELFF. The CDR3 nucleotides are TGTGCCAGCAGCTTACGGACTAGCTTTAACACCGGGGAGCTGTTTTTT.

The chain has TRBV28 and TRBJ2-2, with 8 bases identical to TRBD1. V dropped 7 bases and J dropped 2; count of bases not matched to a gene: 9. The CDR3 sequence is 16 residues long. Germline assignment: CDR1 MDHEN and CDR2 SYDVKM. The CDR3: CASTPGGMDNTGELFF. The DNA of the CDR3 is TGTGCCAGCACGCCAGGGGGCATGGATAACACCGGGGAGCTGTTTTTT.

This chain connects TRBV5-1 to TRBJ2-5, with TRBD2 matching over 10 bases. V trimming: 0 bases; J trimming: 2 bases; junction bases outside the gene matches: 4. The CDR3 has 16 residues. CDR1 and CDR2 (germline): SGHRS, YFSETQ. The CDR3 loop reads CASSLEPSGRQETQYF. The CDR3 DNA reads as TGCGCCAGCAGCTTGGAGCCTAGCGGGAGACAAGAGACCCAGTACTTC.

The chain recombines TRBV18 with TRBJ2-5; no firm D call. The CDR3 extends over 14 amino acids. V lost 2 bases and J 5 bases, leaving 12 bases between the germline ends. Germline V gives CDR1 KGHSH, CDR2 LQKENI. CDR3 loop: CASSPNHSGETQYF. The CDR3 DNA is TGTGCCAGCTCACCAAATCACTCCGGGGAGACCCAGTACTTC.

The chain links TRBV6-5 to TRBJ1-3; D not resolved. V was pared by 6 bases and J by 0 bases, with 9 bases between. The CDR3 consists of 14 residues. Looked up from germline, CDR1 is MNHEY and CDR2 is SVGAGI. The CDR3 nucleotides are TGTGCCAGCAGACCGCCGAGCTCTGGAAACACCATATATTTT. This gives the protein CASRPPSSGNTIYF.